This T cell receptor (beta chain) originates from a study of human T cells and chemical hapten exposure. Described time point: patch test 3, about 24 weeks after DPC sensitization. Treatment specified: therapeutic diphenylcyclopropenone sensitization with weekly scalp DPC. Deletions cut 0 bases from V and 4 bases from J, with 7 bases between. CDR1 is SGHVS and CDR2 is FNYEAQ in the germline V gene. This CDR3 is built from 14 residues. This clonotype was seen ten or more times. Per the authors' pipeline: Between roughly 23,224 and 700,000 TCRs appeared in each sample, and the median stood at roughly 100,000. A single record per CDR3 protein comes from TCRdb applying MiXCR to the RACE reads. None of the V and J calls come from the authors' own analysis; TCRdb made them. The sample has approximately 80,000 distinct CDR3 sequences, 13% seen once.

Here the sequenced sample was whole blood, taken in connection with sensitization to the hapten diphenylcyclopropenone (DPC). The V call is TRBV7-6, the J call TRBJ1-5; no firm D call. This receptor was obtained from a woman between 45 and 60 years old with alopecia areata. Some clones in this sample may be carry-over from other donors' samples. In DNA form, the CDR3 reads TGTGCCAGCAGCTTAGCTTCCGGGAATCAGCCCCAGCATTTT. As protein: CASSLASGNQPQHF.